Given below is one T cell receptor (beta chain) in context. Its antigen is unidentified. The sample comes from a study of OX40 agonist ivuxolimab in advanced cancers. General study points: Clonal expansion was among the lowest in partial responders at 0.1-3.0 mg/kg, especially CD8+.

Assay used: immunoSEQ multiplex PCR; TCRdb lists only in-frame clones, some missing. The sample contains approximately 21,000 clones, just under 75% of which appear only once. The germline CDR1 and CDR2 sequences are MDHEN and SYDVKM. This CDR3 spans 14 amino acids. Trimming removed 6 bases from V and 1 base from J; junction bases left unmatched: 6. Individuals having autoimmune disease history or systemic immunosuppression were not enrolled. This sequence joins TRBV28 and TRBJ2-7; 7 positions match TRBD1. Sequenced here: CD4+ or CD8+ T cells sorted from blood, sampled in a trial of the OX40 agonist ivuxolimab. The sequence came from an adult with an advanced solid tumor such as melanoma, head and neck, liver or kidney cancer. The chain's CDR3 is CASSPDRSSYEQYF. The CDR3 region has the DNA TGTGCCAGCAGCCCGGACAGGAGTTCCTACGAGCAGTACTTC.